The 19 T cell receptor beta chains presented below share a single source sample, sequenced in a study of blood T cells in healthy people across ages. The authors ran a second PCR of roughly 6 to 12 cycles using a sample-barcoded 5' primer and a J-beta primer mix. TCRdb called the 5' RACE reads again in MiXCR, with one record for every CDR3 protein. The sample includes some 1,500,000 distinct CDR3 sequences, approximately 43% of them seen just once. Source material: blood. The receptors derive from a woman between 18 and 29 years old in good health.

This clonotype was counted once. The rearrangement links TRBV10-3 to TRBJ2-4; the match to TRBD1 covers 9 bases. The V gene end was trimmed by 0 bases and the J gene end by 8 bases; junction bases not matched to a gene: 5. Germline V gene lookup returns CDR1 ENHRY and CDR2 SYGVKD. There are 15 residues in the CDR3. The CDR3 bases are TGTGCCATCAGTGAGTCGACAGGGGGTGCGGACATTCAGTACTTC. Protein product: CAISESTGGADIQYF.

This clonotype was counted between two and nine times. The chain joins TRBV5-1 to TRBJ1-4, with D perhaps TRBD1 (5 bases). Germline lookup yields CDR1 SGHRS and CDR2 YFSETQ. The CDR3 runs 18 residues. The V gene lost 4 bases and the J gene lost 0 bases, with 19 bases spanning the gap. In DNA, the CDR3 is TGCGCCAGCAGCCCGGTTGGGCCGGGGCACCCAACTAATGAAAAACTGTTTTTT. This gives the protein CASSPVGPGHPTNEKLFF.

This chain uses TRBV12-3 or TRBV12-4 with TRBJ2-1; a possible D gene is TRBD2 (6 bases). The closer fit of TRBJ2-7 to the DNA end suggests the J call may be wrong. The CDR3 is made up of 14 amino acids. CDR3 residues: CASRNGGSYNEQYF. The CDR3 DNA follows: TGTGCCAGCAGGAACGGGGGATCCTACAATGAGCAGTACTTC.

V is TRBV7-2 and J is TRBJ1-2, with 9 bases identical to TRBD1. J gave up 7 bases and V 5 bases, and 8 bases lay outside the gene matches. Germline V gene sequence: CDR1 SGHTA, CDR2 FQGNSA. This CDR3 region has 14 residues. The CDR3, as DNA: TGTGCCAGCAGCGCTAACAGGGGGCCTAGTGGCTACACCTTC. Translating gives CASSANRGPSGYTF. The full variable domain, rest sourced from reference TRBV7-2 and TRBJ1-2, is GAGVSQSPSNKVTEKGKDVELRCDPISGHTALYWYRQSLGQGLEFLIYFQGNSAPDKSGLPSDRFSAERTGGSVSTLTIQRTQQEDSAVYLCASSANRGPSGYTFGSGTRLTVV.

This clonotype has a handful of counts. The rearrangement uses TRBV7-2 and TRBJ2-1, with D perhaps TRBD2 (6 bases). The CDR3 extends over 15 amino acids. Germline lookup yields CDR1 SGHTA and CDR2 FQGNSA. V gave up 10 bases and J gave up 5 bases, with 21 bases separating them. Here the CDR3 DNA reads TGTGCCACCCGGCGGGGAGGAGGAATAAACAATGAGCAGTTCTTC. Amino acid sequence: CATRRGGGINNEQFF.

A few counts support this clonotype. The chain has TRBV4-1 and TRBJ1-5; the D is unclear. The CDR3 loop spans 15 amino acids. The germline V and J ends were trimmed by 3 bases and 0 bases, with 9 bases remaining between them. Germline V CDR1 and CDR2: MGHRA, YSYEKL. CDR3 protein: CASSQVLVSNQPQHF. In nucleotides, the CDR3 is TGCGCCAGCAGCCAGGTCCTAGTTAGCAATCAGCCCCAGCATTTT.

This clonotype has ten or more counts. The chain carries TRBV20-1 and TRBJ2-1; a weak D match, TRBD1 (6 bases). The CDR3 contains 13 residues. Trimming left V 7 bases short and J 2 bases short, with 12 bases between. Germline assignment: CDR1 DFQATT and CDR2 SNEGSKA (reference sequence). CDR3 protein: CSVGTPTYNEQFF. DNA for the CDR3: TGCAGTGTTGGGACACCAACCTACAATGAGCAGTTCTTC.

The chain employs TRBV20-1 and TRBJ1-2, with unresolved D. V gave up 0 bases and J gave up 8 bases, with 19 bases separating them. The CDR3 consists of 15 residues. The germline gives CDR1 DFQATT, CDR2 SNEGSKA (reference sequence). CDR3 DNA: TGCAGTGCTAGAGAAAGTCGAGGGAGGATTTTCGGCTACACCTTC. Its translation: CSARESRGRIFGYTF.

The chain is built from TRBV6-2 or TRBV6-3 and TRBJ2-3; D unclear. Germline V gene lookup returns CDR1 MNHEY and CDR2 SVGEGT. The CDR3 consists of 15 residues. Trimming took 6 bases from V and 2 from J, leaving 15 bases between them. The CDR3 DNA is TGTGCCAGCAGCCCAACGATCGGGCTCACAGATACGCAGTATTTT. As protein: CASSPTIGLTDTQYF.

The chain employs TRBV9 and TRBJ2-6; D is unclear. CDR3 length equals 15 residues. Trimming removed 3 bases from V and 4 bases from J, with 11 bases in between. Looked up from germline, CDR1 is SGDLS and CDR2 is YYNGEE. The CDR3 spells CASSAMGSGANVLTF. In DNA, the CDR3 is TGTGCCAGCAGCGCGATGGGGTCCGGGGCCAACGTCCTGACTTTC.

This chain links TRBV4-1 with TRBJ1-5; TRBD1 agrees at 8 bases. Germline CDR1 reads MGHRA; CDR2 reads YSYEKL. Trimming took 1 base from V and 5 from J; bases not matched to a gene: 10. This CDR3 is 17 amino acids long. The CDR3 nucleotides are TGCGCCAGCAGCCAAGGTTTCCCCGGACAGGGTCATCAGCCCCAGCATTTT. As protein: CASSQGFPGQGHQPQHF.

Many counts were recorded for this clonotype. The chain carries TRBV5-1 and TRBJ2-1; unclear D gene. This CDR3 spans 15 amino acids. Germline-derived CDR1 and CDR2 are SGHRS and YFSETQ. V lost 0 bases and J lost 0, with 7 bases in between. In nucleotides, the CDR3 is TGCGCCAGCAGCTTGGAAGATACCTCCTACAATGAGCAGTTCTTC. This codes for CASSLEDTSYNEQFF.

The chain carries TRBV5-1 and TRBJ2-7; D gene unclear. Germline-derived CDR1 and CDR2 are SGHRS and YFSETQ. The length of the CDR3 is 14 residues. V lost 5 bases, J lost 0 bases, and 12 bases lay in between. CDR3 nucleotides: TGCGCCAGCAGATGCCGGGTGCACTCCTACGAGCAGTACTTC. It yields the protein CASRCRVHSYEQYF.

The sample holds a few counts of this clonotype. This CDR3 is CASSLAGQGTDIQYF. DNA for the CDR3: TGTGCCAGCAGCTTAGCGGGACAGGGGACGGACATTCAGTACTTC. The gene calls are TRBV7-9 and TRBJ2-4; 10 positions agree with TRBD1. This CDR3 region has 15 residues. Germline values: CDR1 SEHNR, CDR2 FQNEAQ (reference sequence). With 0 bases clipped from V and 8 bases from J, the junction kept 4 bases outside the gene matches.

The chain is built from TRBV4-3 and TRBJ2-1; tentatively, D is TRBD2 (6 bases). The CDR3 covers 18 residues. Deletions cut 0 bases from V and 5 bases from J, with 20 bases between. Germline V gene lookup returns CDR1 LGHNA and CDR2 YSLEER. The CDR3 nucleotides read TGCGCCAGCAGCCAAGATGAAATCGGGAGTTTTCGGGACAATGAGCAGTTCTTC. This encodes CASSQDEIGSFRDNEQFF.

CDR3 in DNA: TGCAGTGCTAGAGACCTTCGGGGGGTCTCCGGTTATCAGCCCCAGCATTTT. Translation: CSARDLRGVSGYQPQHF. The chain uses TRBV20-1 and TRBJ1-5, with D maybe TRBD1 (5 bases). Germline CDR1 DFQATT, CDR2 SNEGSKA (reference sequence). The CDR3 extends over 17 amino acids. The germline V and J ends were trimmed by 0 bases and 5 bases, with 20 bases remaining between them.

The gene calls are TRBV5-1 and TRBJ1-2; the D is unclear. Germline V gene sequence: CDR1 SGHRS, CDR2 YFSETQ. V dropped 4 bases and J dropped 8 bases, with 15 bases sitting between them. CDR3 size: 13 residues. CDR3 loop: CASSIIDGLGYTF. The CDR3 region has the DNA TGCGCCAGCAGCATCATAGATGGTTTAGGCTACACCTTC. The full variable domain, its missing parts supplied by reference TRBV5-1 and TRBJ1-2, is KAGVTQTPRYLIKTRGQQVTLSCSPISGHRSVSWYQQTPGQGLQFLFEYFSETQRNKGNFPGRFSGRQFSNSRSEMNVSTLELGDSALYLCASSIIDGLGYTFGSGTRLTVV.

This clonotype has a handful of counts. DNA for the CDR3: TGTGCCAGCAGGGTAAAGGAAAACATTCAGTACTTC. Translating gives CASRVKENIQYF. This chain joins TRBV6-2 or TRBV6-3 and TRBJ2-4; D unclear. Trimming left V 6 bases short and J 5 bases short, with 8 bases between. The CDR3 extends over 12 amino acids. Germline CDR1 and CDR2: MNHEY and SVGEGT.

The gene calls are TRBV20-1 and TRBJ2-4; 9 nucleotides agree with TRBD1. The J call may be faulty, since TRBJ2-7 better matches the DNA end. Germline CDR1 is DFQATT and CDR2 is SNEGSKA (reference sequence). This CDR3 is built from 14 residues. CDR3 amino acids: CSARGDRVRSEQYF. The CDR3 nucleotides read TGCAGTGCTAGGGGGGACAGGGTACGCTCCGAGCAGTACTTC.